This T cell receptor (beta chain) was recorded in a study of blood T cells in healthy people across ages. V was pared by 6 bases and J by 6 bases, with 15 bases between. This CDR3 region has 14 residues. Study-wide results and limits: In the absence of known donor CMV status, changes in expanded clonotypes were possibly confounded.

Concerning this clonotype itself: Its antigen is not identified.

Together with a sample-barcoded 5' primer, a J-beta primer mix was included in a second PCR lasting about 7 to 12 cycles. TCRdb fed the 5' RACE reads into MiXCR, producing one record per CDR3 protein. Here the sample spans some 1,800,000 distinct CDR3 sequences, 39% being singletons. Donor samples were obtained from healthy Caucasian individuals from Russia, aged 6 to 90. The sequence was collected from a human donor in good health. The chain uses TRBV12-3 or TRBV12-4 and TRBJ2-1, with a weak D call TRBD2 (6 bases). The sample consisted of blood. This CDR3 reads CASRPGGGSNEQFF. The CDR3 coding sequence is TGTGCCAGCAGACCCGGTGGAGGGAGCAATGAGCAGTTCTTC.